The clone carrying this T cell receptor (beta chain) was counted at least ten times. Trimming removed 2 bases from V and 1 base from J, with 6 bases in between. The CDR3 has 14 amino acids. This sample is drawn from a study of tumor-infiltrating lymphocytes in oesophageal squamous cell carcinoma. TCRdb re-analysed the PCR reads in MiXCR, keeping a single row per CDR3 protein. Among about 12,000 distinct CDR3 sequences listed, about 54% were seen once. This TCR was recovered from a female donor with esophageal squamous cell carcinoma. The chain couples TRBV23-1 to TRBJ2-4; D remains unclear. TRBV23-1 is given ORF status, its function remaining uncertain. The sample consisted of esophageal tumor tissue. The CDR3 DNA reads TGCGCCAGCAGTCAACGATGGGCCAAAAACATTCAGTACTTC. Translating it yields CASSQRWAKNIQYF.